This TCR beta chain derives from a study of T cells of healthy individuals. TCRdb passed the 5' RACE reads through MiXCR, listing each CDR3 protein once. This table holds 35,000 to 45,000 distinct CDR3 sequences, approximately 4.5% found once. Looked up from germline, CDR1 is SEHNR and CDR2 is FQNEAQ (reference sequence). The CDR3 spans 13 residues. This clonotype occurred once. A much more abundant neighbour one base away suggests this may be a read error. V usage is TRBV7-9 and J usage is TRBJ2-2; D perhaps matches TRBD2 (6 bases). The TCR sequence derives from a human donor in good health. The CDR3 region is CASGDFQGGEPFF. The DNA for the CDR3 is TGTGCCAGCGGCGATTTTCAGGGCGGGGAGCCGTTTTTT. The whole variable domain, remainder taken from reference TRBV7-9 and TRBJ2-2, is DTGVSQNPRHKITKRGQNVTFRCDPISEHNRLYWYRQTLGQGPEFLTYFQNEAQLEKSRLLSDRFSAERPKGSFSTLEIQRTEQGDSAMYLCASGDFQGGEPFFGEGSRLTVL.